This section outlines one TCR beta chain sequence together with its context. This specimen comes from a study of blood T cell repertoires in COVID-19. The CDR3 contains 15 residues. CDR1 is SGHNT, CDR2 YYREEE, per germline (reference sequence). V was pared by 4 bases and J by 6 bases, with 20 bases between. Sequencing used immunoSEQ multiplex PCR; TCRdb keeps in-frame clones, though not all of them. This sample yields some 270,000 clones, of which nearly 90% are seen a single time; about 2.1% belongs to the top ten. This sequence originates from a woman aged 55 to 70 with COVID-19, enrolled during active disease. The source material was peripheral blood. This sequence joins TRBV5-4 and TRBJ2-7; D is perhaps TRBD1 or TRBD2 (7 bases each). The CDR3 reads CASSLGGTVGIEQYF. CDR3 coding DNA: TGTGCCAGCAGCCTGGGGGGGACAGTGGGAATCGAGCAGTACTTC.